The clone carrying this T cell receptor (beta chain) was observed a single time. Antigen: not known. At one end the junction does not follow the germline gene, possibly because of a read error. Other DNA sequences in the same sample also yield this CDR3. The PCR had 60 Vbeta and 13 Jbeta primers. TCRdb's table, derived via immunoSEQ multiplex PCR, lists solely in-frame clones and lacks some. The sample lists 65,000 to 95,000 clones, more than 60% occurring once. The data belong to a study of cytomegalovirus exposure and HLA in healthy donors. Findings and limits, study-wide: Per published reports, the classifier diagnosed cytomegalovirus status with high specificity and sensitivity. Reportedly, HLA-A and HLA-B alleles of most subjects were accurately predicted from TCR beta. Most observed TCR sequences were rare, whereas some public TCRs were detected in many donors.

The CDR3 contains 14 residues. Germline V gene data show CDR1 as MRHNA and CDR2 as SNTAGT. This TCR derives from a male donor in good health and CMV-seropositive. The chain carries TRBV6-4 and TRBJ2-3; 9 bases are shared with TRBD2. Sequencing was done on a sample of PBMCs. This chain's CDR3 is CASSGTSDSDTQYF. Written as DNA, the CDR3 is TGTGCCAGCAGTGGGACTAGCGACTCAGATACGCAGTACTTT.